The rows below give T cell receptor beta chains drawn from one sample of a study of shared clonotypes between healthy human individuals. Measured with immunoSEQ multiplex PCR; TCRdb has only the in-frame clones, and not every one. This sample has fewer than 650,000 clones; 60% to 85% occur once, and the top ten carry roughly 13%. The source material was PBMCs. The source is a woman in her 40s in good health. Some clones in this sample may be carry-over from other donors' samples. CDR3s include the opening cysteine and the closing phenylalanine or tryptophan. D genes are given only for firm matches. Clone sizes are given selectively: once, few, many, or a class where the clone is expanded.

clone size	V gene	J gene	D gene	CDR3 DNA	CDR3 protein
few	TRBV27	TRBJ2-2	.	TGTGCCAGCAGTCGTAACAGGGACACCGGGGAGCTGTTTTTT	CASSRNRDTGELFF
few	TRBV6-5	TRBJ1-2	.	TGTGCCAGCAGTTTGACGTTGACGGCTAGCTATGGCTACACCTTC	CASSLTLTASYGYTF
.	TRBV14	TRBJ2-2	.	TGTGCCAGCAGCCAAGTAGACAGAAACACCGGGGAGCTGTTTTTT	CASSQVDRNTGELFF
.	TRBV5-4	TRBJ2-3	.	TGTGCCAGCAGCAGTGCGGGACACTCTAGCACAGATACGCAGTATTTT	CASSSAGHSSTDTQYF
once	TRBV21-1	TRBJ1-1	.	TGTGCCAGCAGCACCCGACATATGAACACTGAAGCTTTCTTT	CASSTRHMNTEAFF
.	TRBV7-2	TRBJ2-3	TRBD2	TGTGCCAGCAGCCCAACCGGGACTAGCGGATCAGATACGCAGTATTTT	CASSPTGTSGSDTQYF
few	TRBV30	TRBJ1-3	.	TGTGCCTGGAGTATTGGGGTATCTGGAAACACCATATATTTT	CAWSIGVSGNTIYF
.	TRBV6-1	TRBJ1-5	.	TGTGCCAGCAGTCCCGGACAAATCAATCAGCCCCAGCATTTT	CASSPGQINQPQHF
few	TRBV9	TRBJ2-1	TRBD2	TGTGCCAGCAGCAAAGGGGCTAGCGGGAGGTTCTATGAGCAGTTCTTC	CASSKGASGRFYEQFF
.	TRBV7-7	TRBJ2-2	TRBD2	TGTGCCAGCAGCCCCAGCGGGAGAAGGAACACCGGGGAGCTGTTTTTT	CASSPSGRRNTGELFF
.	TRBV11-1	TRBJ2-1	.	TGTGCCAGCAGCTTAAATGAGGGGAGCTCCTACAATGAGCAGTTCTTC	CASSLNEGSSYNEQFF